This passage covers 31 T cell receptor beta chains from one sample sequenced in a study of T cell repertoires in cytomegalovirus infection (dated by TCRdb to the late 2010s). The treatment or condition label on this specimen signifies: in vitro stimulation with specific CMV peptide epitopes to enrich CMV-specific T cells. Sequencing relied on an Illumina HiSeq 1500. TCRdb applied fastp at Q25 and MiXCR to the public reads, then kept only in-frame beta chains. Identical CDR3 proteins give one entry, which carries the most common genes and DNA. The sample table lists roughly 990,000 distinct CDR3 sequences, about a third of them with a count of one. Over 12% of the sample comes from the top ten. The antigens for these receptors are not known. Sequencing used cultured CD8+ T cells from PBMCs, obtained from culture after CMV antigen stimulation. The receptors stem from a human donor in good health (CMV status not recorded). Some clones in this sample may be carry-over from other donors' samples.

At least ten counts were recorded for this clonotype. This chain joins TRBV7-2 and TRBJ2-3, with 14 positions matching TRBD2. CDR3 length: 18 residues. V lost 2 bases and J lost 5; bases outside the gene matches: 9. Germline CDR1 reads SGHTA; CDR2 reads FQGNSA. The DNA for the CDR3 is TGTGCCAGCAGCTTAACGGGACTAGCGGGGGTGGGGGGAGATACGCAGTATTTT. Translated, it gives CASSLTGLAGVGGDTQYF.

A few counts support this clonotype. The CDR3 region is CSVVRGPVHNEQFF. The CDR3, as DNA: TGCAGCGTTGTACGAGGTCCCGTACACAATGAGCAGTTCTTC. The chain recombines TRBV29-1 with TRBJ2-1; D remains ambiguous. The V and J ends lost 4 bases and 5 bases respectively, with 15 bases between them. Germline lookup yields CDR1 SQVTM and CDR2 ANQGSEA. The CDR3 contains 14 residues.

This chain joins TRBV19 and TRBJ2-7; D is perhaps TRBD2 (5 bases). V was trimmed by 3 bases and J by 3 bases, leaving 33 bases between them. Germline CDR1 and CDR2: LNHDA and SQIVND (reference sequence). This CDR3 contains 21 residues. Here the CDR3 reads CASSIKPVRAKAESKHYEQYF. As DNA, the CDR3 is TGTGCCAGTAGTATTAAACCGGTGAGGGCCAAAGCTGAGTCCAAACACTACGAGCAGTACTTC.

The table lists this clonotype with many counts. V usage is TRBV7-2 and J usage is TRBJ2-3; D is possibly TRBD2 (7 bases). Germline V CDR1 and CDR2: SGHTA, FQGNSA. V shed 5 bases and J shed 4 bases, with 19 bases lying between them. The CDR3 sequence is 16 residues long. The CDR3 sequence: CASSPGGGGWADTQYF. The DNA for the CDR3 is TGTGCCAGCAGCCCCGGTGGGGGGGGCTGGGCAGATACGCAGTATTTT.

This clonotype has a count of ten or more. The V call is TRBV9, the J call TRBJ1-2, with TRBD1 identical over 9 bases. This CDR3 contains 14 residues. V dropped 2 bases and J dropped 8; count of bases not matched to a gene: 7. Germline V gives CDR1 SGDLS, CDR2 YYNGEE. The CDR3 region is CASSVHTGGFGYTF. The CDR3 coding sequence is TGTGCCAGCAGCGTTCACACAGGGGGCTTCGGCTACACCTTC.

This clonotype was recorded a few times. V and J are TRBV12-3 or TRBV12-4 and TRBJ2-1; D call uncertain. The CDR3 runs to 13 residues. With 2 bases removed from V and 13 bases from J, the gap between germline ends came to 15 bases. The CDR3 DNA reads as TGTGCCAGCAGTTTACCCACGGTACTAACCCAGTTCTTC. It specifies CASSLPTVLTQFF.

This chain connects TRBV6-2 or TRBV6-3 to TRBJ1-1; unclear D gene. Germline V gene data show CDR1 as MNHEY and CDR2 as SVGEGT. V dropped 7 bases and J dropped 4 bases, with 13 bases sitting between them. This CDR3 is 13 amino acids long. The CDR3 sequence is CASTKWESTEAFF. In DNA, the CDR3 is TGTGCCAGCACCAAGTGGGAGTCCACTGAAGCTTTCTTT.

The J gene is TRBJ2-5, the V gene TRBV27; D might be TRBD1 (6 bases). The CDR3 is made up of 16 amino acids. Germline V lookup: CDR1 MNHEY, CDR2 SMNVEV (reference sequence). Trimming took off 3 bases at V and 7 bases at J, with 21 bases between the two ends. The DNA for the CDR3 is TGTGCCAGCAGTTTCGCCCCGGGACCAGGGGACGGGACCCAGTACTTC. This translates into CASSFAPGPGDGTQYF.

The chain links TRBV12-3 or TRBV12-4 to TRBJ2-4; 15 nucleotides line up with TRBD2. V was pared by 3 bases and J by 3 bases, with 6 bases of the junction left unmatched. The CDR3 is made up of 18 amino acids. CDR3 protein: CASSFGLAGGPGKNIQYF. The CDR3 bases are TGTGCCAGCAGTTTCGGACTAGCGGGGGGGCCGGGCAAAAACATTCAGTACTTC.

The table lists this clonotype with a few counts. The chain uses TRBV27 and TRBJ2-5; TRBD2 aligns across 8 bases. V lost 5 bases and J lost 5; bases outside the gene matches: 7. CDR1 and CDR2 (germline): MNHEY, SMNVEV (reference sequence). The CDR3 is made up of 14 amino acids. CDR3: CASSRGGDVETQYF. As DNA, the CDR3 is TGTGCCAGCAGTCGGGGGGGGGATGTGGAGACCCAGTACTTC.

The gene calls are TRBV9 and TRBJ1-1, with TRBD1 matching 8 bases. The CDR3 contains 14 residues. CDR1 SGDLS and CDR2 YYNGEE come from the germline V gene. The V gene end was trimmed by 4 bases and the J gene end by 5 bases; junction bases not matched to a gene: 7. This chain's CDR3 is CASSKWDRPTEAFF. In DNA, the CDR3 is TGTGCCAGCAGCAAATGGGACAGGCCGACTGAAGCTTTCTTT.

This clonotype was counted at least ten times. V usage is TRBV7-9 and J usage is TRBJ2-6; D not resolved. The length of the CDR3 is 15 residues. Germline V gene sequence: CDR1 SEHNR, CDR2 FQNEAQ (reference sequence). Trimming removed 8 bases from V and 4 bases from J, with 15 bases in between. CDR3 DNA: TGTGCCAGCCCCCAACAAGGGTCCGGGGCCAACGTCCTGACTTTC. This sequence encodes CASPQQGSGANVLTF.

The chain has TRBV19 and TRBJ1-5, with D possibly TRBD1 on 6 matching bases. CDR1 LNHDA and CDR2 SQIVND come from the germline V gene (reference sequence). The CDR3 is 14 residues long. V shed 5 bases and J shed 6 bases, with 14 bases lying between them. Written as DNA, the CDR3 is TGTGCCAGTAGTCCTGGGACATCCTTTCAGCCCCAGCATTTT. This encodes CASSPGTSFQPQHF.

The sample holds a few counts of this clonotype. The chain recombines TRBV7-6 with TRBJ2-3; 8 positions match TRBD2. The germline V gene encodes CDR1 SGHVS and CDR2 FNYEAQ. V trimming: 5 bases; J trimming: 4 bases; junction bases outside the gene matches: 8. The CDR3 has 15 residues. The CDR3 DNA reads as TGTGCCAGCAGCCAGATCGGGGGGGCCGCAGATACGCAGTATTTT. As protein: CASSQIGGAADTQYF. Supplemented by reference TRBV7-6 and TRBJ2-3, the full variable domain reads GAGVSQSPRYKVTKRGQDVALRCDPISGHVSLYWYRQALGQGPEFLTYFNYEAQQDKSGLPNDRFSAERPEGSISTLTIQRTEQRDSAMYRCASSQIGGAADTQYFGPGTRLTVL.

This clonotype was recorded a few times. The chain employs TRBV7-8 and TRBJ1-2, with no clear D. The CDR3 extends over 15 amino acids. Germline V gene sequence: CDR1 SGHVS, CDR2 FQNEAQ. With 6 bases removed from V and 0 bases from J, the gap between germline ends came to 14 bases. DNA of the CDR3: TGTGCCAGCAGTTCCCCCGGTGAAGCTAACTATGGCTACACCTTC. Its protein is CASSSPGEANYGYTF.

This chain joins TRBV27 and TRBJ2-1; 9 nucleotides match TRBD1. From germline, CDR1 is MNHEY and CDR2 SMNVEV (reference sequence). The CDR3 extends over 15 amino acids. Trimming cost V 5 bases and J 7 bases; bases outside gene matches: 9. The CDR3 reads CASSLRDRVQNEQFF. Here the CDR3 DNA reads TGTGCCAGCAGTCTACGGGACAGGGTTCAGAATGAGCAGTTCTTC.

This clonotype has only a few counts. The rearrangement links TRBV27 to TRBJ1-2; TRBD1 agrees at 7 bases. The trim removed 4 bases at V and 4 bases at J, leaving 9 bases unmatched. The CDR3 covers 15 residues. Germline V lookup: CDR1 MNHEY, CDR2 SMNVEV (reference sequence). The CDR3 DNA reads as TGTGCCAGCAGTTCCAGACAGGGATCTTCCTATGGCTACACCTTC. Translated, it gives CASSSRQGSSYGYTF.

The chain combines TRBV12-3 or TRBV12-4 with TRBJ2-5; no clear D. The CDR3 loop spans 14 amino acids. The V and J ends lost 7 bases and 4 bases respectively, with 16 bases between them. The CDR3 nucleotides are TGTGCCAGCACCGACTCACGGCGGCGAGAGACCCAGTACTTC. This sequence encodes CASTDSRRRETQYF.

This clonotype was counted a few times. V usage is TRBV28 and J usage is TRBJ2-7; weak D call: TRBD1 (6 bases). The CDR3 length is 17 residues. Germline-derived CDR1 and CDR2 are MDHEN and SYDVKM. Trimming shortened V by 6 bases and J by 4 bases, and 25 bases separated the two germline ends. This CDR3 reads CASSQYRDTKNPYEQYV. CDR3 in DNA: TGTGCCAGCAGCCAATACCGGGACACCAAAAACCCTTACGAGCAGTACGTC.

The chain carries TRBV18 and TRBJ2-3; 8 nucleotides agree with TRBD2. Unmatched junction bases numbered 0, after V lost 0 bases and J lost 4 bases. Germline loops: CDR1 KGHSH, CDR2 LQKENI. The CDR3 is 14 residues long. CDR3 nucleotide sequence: TGTGCCAGCTCACCACCGCGGGGGGCAGATACGCAGTATTTT. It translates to CASSPPRGADTQYF. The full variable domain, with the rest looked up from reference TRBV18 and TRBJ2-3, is NAGVMQNPRHLVRRRGQEARLRCSPMKGHSHVYWYRQLPEEGLKFMVYLQKENIIDESGMPKERFSAEFPKEGPSILRIQQVVRGDSAAYFCASSPPRGADTQYFGPGTRLTVL.

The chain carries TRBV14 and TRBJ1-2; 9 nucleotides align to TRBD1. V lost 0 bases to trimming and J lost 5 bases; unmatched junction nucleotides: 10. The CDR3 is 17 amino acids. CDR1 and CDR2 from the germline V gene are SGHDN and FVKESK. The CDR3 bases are TGTGCCAGCAGCCAAGATCCCCCGGGACAGGGACGGTATGGCTACACCTTC. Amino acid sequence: CASSQDPPGQGRYGYTF. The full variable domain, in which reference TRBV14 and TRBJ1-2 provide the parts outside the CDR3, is EAGVTQFPSHSVIEKGQTVTLRCDPISGHDNLYWYRRVMGKEIKFLLHFVKESKQDESGMPNNRFLAERTGGTYSTLKVQPAELEDSGVYFCASSQDPPGQGRYGYTFGSGTRLTVV.

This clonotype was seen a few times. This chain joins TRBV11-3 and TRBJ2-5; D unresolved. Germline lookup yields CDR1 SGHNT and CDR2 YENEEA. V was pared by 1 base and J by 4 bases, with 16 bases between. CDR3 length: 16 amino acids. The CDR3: CASSLGLGSRGETQYF. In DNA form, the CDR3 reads TGTGCCAGCAGCTTAGGGCTCGGGTCTAGAGGAGAGACCCAGTACTTC.

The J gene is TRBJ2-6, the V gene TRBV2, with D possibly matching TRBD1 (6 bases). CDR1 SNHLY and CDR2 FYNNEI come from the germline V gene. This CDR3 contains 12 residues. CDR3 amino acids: CVWGTGANVLTF. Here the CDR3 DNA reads TGTGTCTGGGGGACAGGGGCCAACGTCCTGACTTTC.

Here the CDR3 reads CASSLGFDRAEAFF. CDR3 nucleotides: TGTGCCAGCAGTCTTGGTTTCGACAGGGCTGAAGCTTTCTTT. This chain links TRBV27 with TRBJ1-1; 7 nucleotides agree with TRBD1. Germline V lookup: CDR1 MNHEY, CDR2 SMNVEV (reference sequence). The ends lost 5 bases at V and 6 bases at J; junction bases unmatched: 9. The CDR3 is 14 residues long.

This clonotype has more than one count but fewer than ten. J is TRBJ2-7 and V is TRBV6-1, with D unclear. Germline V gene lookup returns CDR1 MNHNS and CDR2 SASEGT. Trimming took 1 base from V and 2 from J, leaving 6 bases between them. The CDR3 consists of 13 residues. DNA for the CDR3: TGTGCCAGCAGTGAAGGTTATGCCTACGAGCAGTACGTC. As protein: CASSEGYAYEQYV.

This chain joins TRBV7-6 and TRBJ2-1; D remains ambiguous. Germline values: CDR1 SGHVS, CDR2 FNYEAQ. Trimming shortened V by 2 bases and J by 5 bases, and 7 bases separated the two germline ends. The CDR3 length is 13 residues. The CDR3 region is CASSLNADNEQFF. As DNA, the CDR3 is TGTGCCAGCAGCTTAAACGCGGACAATGAGCAGTTCTTC.

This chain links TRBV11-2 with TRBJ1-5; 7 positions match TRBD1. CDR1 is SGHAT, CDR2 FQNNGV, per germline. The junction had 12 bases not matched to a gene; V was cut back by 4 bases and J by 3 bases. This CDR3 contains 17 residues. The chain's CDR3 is CASSSPTDRVDNQPQHF. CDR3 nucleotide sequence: TGTGCCAGCAGCTCCCCCACCGACAGGGTAGACAATCAGCCCCAGCATTTT.

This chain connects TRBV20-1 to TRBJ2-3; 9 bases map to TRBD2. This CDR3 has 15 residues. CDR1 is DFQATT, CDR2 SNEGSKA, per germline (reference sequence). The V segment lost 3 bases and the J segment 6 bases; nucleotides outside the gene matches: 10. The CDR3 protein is CSASVVAGGYDTQYF. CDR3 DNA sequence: TGCAGTGCTAGTGTCGTGGCGGGGGGGTACGATACGCAGTATTTT.

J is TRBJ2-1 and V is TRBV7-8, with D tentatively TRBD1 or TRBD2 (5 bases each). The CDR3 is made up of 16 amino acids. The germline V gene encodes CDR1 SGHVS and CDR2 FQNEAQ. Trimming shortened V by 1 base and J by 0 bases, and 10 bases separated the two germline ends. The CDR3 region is CASSLDWGSSYNEQFF. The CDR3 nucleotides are TGTGCCAGCAGCTTAGATTGGGGGTCCTCCTACAATGAGCAGTTCTTC.

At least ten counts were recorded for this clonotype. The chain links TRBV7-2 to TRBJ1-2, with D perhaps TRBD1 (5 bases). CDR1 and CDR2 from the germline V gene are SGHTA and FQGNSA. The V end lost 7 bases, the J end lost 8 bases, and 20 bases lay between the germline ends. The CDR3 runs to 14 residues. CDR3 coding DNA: TGTGCCAGCAACCCCGGGGGGGAAGGGTACGGCTACACCTTC. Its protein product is CASNPGGEGYGYTF.

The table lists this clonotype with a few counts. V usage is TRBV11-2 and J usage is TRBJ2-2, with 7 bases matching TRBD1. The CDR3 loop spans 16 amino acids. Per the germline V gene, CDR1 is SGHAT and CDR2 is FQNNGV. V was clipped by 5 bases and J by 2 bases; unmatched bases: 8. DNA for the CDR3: TGTGCCAGCAGCCGGTGGGACAGCGTTAACACCGGGGAGCTGTTTTTT. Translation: CASSRWDSVNTGELFF.